Below, 26 T cell receptor beta chains from the same sample are listed, as sequenced in a study of blood T cell repertoires in COVID-19. The method was immunoSEQ multiplex PCR; TCRdb's version includes in-frame clones alone and lacks a portion of them. The sample gives roughly 130,000 clones, approximately 87% of which show up once; 3.6% is in the top ten. Sequenced input: peripheral blood. All receptors derive from a woman aged 60-75 years with acute or convalescent COVID-19.

J is TRBJ1-2 and V is TRBV4-1, with D tentatively TRBD1 (6 bases). The V gene lost 5 bases and the J gene lost 3 bases, with 16 bases spanning the gap. Germline V gives CDR1 MGHRA, CDR2 YSYEKL. This CDR3 contains 15 residues. The CDR3 DNA reads TGCGCCAGCAGCTCCTATCGGGACACCCACTATGGCTACACCTTC. Protein product: CASSSYRDTHYGYTF.

This clone has only one observation. The chain couples TRBV12-5 to TRBJ1-1; the D is unclear. Germline-derived CDR1 and CDR2 are LGHNT and FRNRAP. The CDR3 has 14 residues. V lost 3 bases, J lost 1 base, and 9 bases lay in between. CDR3 sequence: CASGFSRGNTEAFF. CDR3 sequence (DNA): TGTGCTAGTGGTTTCAGCCGAGGGAACACTGAAGCTTTCTTT.

J is TRBJ1-4 and V is TRBV30, with D tentatively TRBD1 (5 bases). The germline V gene encodes CDR1 GTSNPN and CDR2 SVGIG (reference sequence). This CDR3 has 15 residues. Between the trimmed V and J ends, which lost 3 bases and 0 bases, there was a span of 11 bases. The CDR3 spells CAWSLGGATNEKLFF. The CDR3 bases are TGTGCCTGGAGCCTCGGGGGAGCAACTAATGAAAAACTGTTTTTT.

The chain joins TRBV3-1 (or the pseudogene TRBV3-2) to TRBJ2-7, with 7 positions matching TRBD2. The CDR3 totals 16 residues. Trimming cost V 1 base and J 3 bases; bases outside gene matches: 9. Germline V gene data show CDR1 as LGHDT and CDR2 as YNNKEL (reference sequence). In DNA, the CDR3 is TGTGCCAGCAGCCAAGGGGGCGGGAGCCATAGCTACGAGCAGTACTTC. Protein: CASSQGGGSHSYEQYF.

Only a few counts were recorded for this clone. This chain links TRBV24-1 with TRBJ2-3, with 15 bases fitting TRBD2. Germline trimming cut 4 bases from V and 5 bases from J; bases unmatched to any gene: 6. Per the germline V gene, CDR1 is KGHDR and CDR2 is SFDVKD. This CDR3 is 17 amino acids long. This CDR3 is CATSDIGLAGGRDTQYF. CDR3 sequence (DNA): TGTGCCACCAGTGACATCGGACTAGCGGGAGGGCGAGATACGCAGTATTTT.

The chain has TRBV2 and TRBJ1-1, with TRBD1 identical over 7 bases. The V and J ends lost 10 bases and 3 bases, in that order; junction bases with no gene match: 5. This CDR3 is built from 12 residues. Germline V lookup: CDR1 SNHLY, CDR2 FYNNEI. Here the CDR3 DNA reads TGTGCCACCCGGGACAGCCACACTGAAGCTTTCTTT. It yields the protein CATRDSHTEAFF.

V usage is TRBV19 and J usage is TRBJ1-3; 10 bases agree with TRBD1. CDR3 length: 16 residues. CDR1 is LNHDA, CDR2 SQIVND, per germline (reference sequence). Losses at the gene ends were 4 bases for V and 3 bases for J; bases not matched to a gene: 6. CDR3 residues: CASSTFRTGGGNTIYF. CDR3 nucleotide sequence: TGTGCCAGTAGTACTTTCCGGACAGGGGGTGGAAACACCATATATTTT.

J is TRBJ2-1 and V is TRBV3-1 (or the pseudogene TRBV3-2); 7 positions match TRBD2. The CDR3 covers 15 residues. V shed 4 bases and J 1 base; nucleotides not matched to a gene: 4. Germline loops: CDR1 LGHDT, CDR2 YNNKEL (reference sequence). The CDR3 region has the DNA TGTGCCAGCAGCCCAGATAGCGGGTCCTACAATGAGCAGTTCTTC. This codes for CASSPDSGSYNEQFF.

V gene TRBV6-5 combines with J gene TRBJ2-7, with 7 bases identical to TRBD2. The germline CDR1 and CDR2 sequences are MNHEY and SVGAGI. Trimming removed 5 bases from V and 2 bases from J; junction bases left unmatched: 3. The CDR3 totals 13 residues. The CDR3 sequence is CASSTGGTYEQYF. As DNA, the CDR3 is TGTGCCAGCAGTACGGGAGGCACCTACGAGCAGTACTTC.

The rearrangement links TRBV30 to TRBJ1-1, with D possibly TRBD1 on 6 matching bases. Trimming took off 4 bases at V and 1 base at J, with 22 bases between the two ends. This CDR3 region has 17 residues. Germline V gene data show CDR1 as GTSNPN and CDR2 as SVGIG (reference sequence). The CDR3 sequence: CAWNRYQNRAENTEAFF. DNA for the CDR3: TGTGCCTGGAATAGATATCAAAACAGGGCCGAGAACACTGAAGCTTTCTTT. Complete variable domain (other parts from reference TRBV30 and TRBJ1-1): SQTIHQWPATLVQPVGSPLSLECTVEGTSNPNLYWYRQAAGRGLQLLFYSVGIGQISSEVPQNLSASRPQDRQFILSSKKLLLSDSGFYLCAWNRYQNRAENTEAFFGQGTRLTVV.

CDR3 amino acids: CASSSRYTEAFF. The DNA of the CDR3 is TGTGCCAGCAGTTCCCGTTACACTGAAGCTTTCTTT. This chain links TRBV12-3 or TRBV12-4 with TRBJ1-1, with unresolved D. CDR3 size: 12 residues. Trimming pared 4 bases from V and 3 bases from J, leaving 6 bases between.

V is TRBV19 and J is TRBJ2-2; 7 nucleotides agree with TRBD1. Germline V CDR1 and CDR2: LNHDA, SQIVND (reference sequence). After removal of 5 bases from V and 1 base from J, the junction contained 7 bases not matched to a gene. The CDR3 has 16 residues. CDR3 sequence reads: CASSPPGQLNTGELFF. The CDR3 DNA sequence: TGTGCCAGTAGTCCCCCGGGACAGTTGAACACCGGGGAGCTGTTTTTT.

The rearrangement joins TRBV15 to TRBJ2-1; 12 bases fit TRBD2. Germline V CDR1 and CDR2: LNHNV, YYDKDF (reference sequence). The ends lost 6 bases at V and 7 bases at J; junction bases unmatched: 4. The CDR3 extends over 14 amino acids. DNA of the CDR3: TGTGCCACCAGACTGACTAGCGGGAGTAATGAGCAGTTCTTC. As protein: CATRLTSGSNEQFF.

V usage is TRBV6-1 and J usage is TRBJ2-3; D is unresolved. V shed 3 bases and J shed 4 bases, with 11 bases lying between them. The CDR3 is made up of 14 amino acids. The V gene's germline CDR1 is MNHNS and CDR2 SASEGT. For the CDR3, the DNA is TGTGCCAGCAGTGAGGTTAGCAGCGCAGATACGCAGTATTTT. It encodes CASSEVSSADTQYF.

The V and J genes are TRBV6-5 and TRBJ1-5; TRBD1 might be the D (5 bases). CDR3 length equals 13 residues. CDR1 and CDR2 from the germline V gene are MNHEY and SVGAGI. V lost 8 bases to trimming and J lost 0 bases, with 8 bases between them. CDR3: CASGGGSNQPQHF. CDR3 coding DNA: TGTGCCAGCGGGGGGGGTAGCAATCAGCCCCAGCATTTT.

The chain carries TRBV11-3 and TRBJ2-3; 9 bases line up with TRBD1. The CDR3 extends over 15 amino acids. Per the germline V gene, CDR1 is SGHNT and CDR2 is YENEEA. V shed 1 base and J 4 bases; nucleotides not matched to a gene: 3. CDR3 amino acids: CASSLGTGVADTQYF. The CDR3 DNA follows: TGTGCCAGCAGCTTAGGGACAGGGGTGGCAGATACGCAGTATTTT.

This chain uses TRBV6-5 with TRBJ1-1; 8 positions agree with TRBD1. The V gene's germline CDR1 is MNHEY and CDR2 SVGAGI. Trimming took 0 bases from V and 1 from J; bases not matched to a gene: 1. The CDR3 sequence is 15 residues long. CDR3 bases: TGTGCCAGCAGTTACTCTGGGACAGGGAACACTGAAGCTTTCTTT. Amino acids: CASSYSGTGNTEAFF.

The chain couples TRBV9 to TRBJ2-3, with D perhaps matching TRBD2 (6 bases). Germline values: CDR1 SGDLS, CDR2 YYNGEE. The CDR3 sequence is 16 residues long. V shed 1 base and J shed 0 bases, with 12 bases lying between them. Written as DNA, the CDR3 is TGTGCCAGCAGCGTACTTAGCGGCTATAGCACAGATACGCAGTATTTT. Amino acids: CASSVLSGYSTDTQYF.

The CDR3 DNA is TGTGCCAGCAGCTTAGAACACAGGGCTGGGGCCAACGTCCTGACTTTC. It is translated as CASSLEHRAGANVLTF. V is TRBV27 and J is TRBJ2-6; possible D gene TRBD1, 6 bases. V was cut by 6 bases and J by 2 bases, with 14 bases left in between. Germline CDR1 is MNHEY and CDR2 is SMNVEV (reference sequence). The CDR3 length is 16 residues.

The chain links TRBV28 to TRBJ2-4; possibly TRBD1 for D (5 bases). The CDR3 loop spans 12 amino acids. The germline V and J ends were trimmed by 3 bases and 11 bases, with 11 bases remaining between them. The germline V gene has CDR1 MDHEN and CDR2 SYDVKM. In DNA, the CDR3 is TGTGCCAGCAGTTTGCAGGGCTCGGTTCAGTACTTC. Translating it yields CASSLQGSVQYF.

The CDR3 nucleotides read TGCAGCGTGGGGGGGACAGGGAACTTCCAAGAGACCCAGTACTTC. Protein product: CSVGGTGNFQETQYF. The V call is TRBV29-1, the J call TRBJ2-5; 9 bases line up with TRBD1. This CDR3 is 15 amino acids long. J lost 1 base, V lost 6 bases, and 9 bases had no gene match. Germline V CDR1 and CDR2: SQVTM, ANQGSEA.

The chain recombines TRBV18 with TRBJ1-4; perhaps TRBD1 as D (6 bases). Between the trimmed V and J ends, which lost 3 bases and 8 bases, there was a span of 19 bases. Germline V CDR1 and CDR2: KGHSH, LQKENI. There are 16 residues in the CDR3. CDR3 loop: CASSPRTARVREKLFF. The CDR3 DNA sequence: TGTGCCAGCTCACCGAGGACAGCTAGGGTACGAGAAAAACTGTTTTTT.

The V gene is TRBV7-9, the J gene TRBJ1-5, with no clear D. This CDR3 has 13 amino acids. V was clipped by 0 bases and J by 4 bases, with 4 bases between them. Germline loops: CDR1 SEHNR, CDR2 FQNEAQ (reference sequence). CDR3 nucleotide sequence: TGTGCCAGCAGCTTAGCGACAAATCAGCCCCAGCATTTT. Its translation: CASSLATNQPQHF.

The sample holds a few counts of this clone. The V gene is TRBV3-1 (or the pseudogene TRBV3-2), the J gene TRBJ2-2; maybe TRBD1 (6 bases). The CDR3 spans 15 residues. Trimming left V 1 base short and J 1 base short, with 7 bases between. Per germline, CDR1 LGHDT and CDR2 YNNKEL (reference sequence). CDR3 nucleotide sequence: TGTGCCAGCAGCCAAGGAGGGGGGAACACCGGGGAGCTGTTTTTT. Translation gives CASSQGGGNTGELFF.

J is TRBJ1-1 and V is TRBV6-5; 11 nucleotides line up with TRBD1. V lost 2 bases to trimming and J lost 2 bases; unmatched junction nucleotides: 4. The CDR3 has 16 amino acids. Looked up from germline, CDR1 is MNHEY and CDR2 is SVGAGI. The CDR3 region is CASSYRTGGGNTEAFF. In nucleotides, the CDR3 is TGTGCCAGCAGTTACAGGACAGGGGGCGGTAACACTGAAGCTTTCTTT.

The rearrangement links TRBV28 to TRBJ2-5, with D possibly matching TRBD1 (5 bases). CDR1 and CDR2 from the germline V gene are MDHEN and SYDVKM. The CDR3 spans 14 residues. V was trimmed by 4 bases and J by 9 bases, leaving 18 bases between them. The CDR3 sequence: CASSSSDSKLAQYF. The CDR3 DNA sequence: TGTGCCAGCAGTTCGAGTGACAGCAAGTTGGCCCAGTACTTC.